These 21 T cell receptor beta chains came from one sample sequenced in a study of T cells in Graves' hyperthyroidism and ophthalmopathy. Regions amplified from RNA transcripts were the TCR beta CDR3 regions. With the HTBI primer set, the TCR CDR3 went through a first round of RT-PCR. MiXCR, applied by TCRdb to the multiplex PCR reads, yields one record per CDR3 protein. Among roughly 580,000 distinct CDR3 sequences listed, around 46% were seen once. Input material: peripheral blood or thyroid tissue (not recorded which). Receptors originate from a woman between 18 and 29 years old with Graves' hyperthyroidism.

CDR3 loop: CSLAGYGQPQHF. The CDR3 DNA follows: TGCAGCTTAGCAGGGTACGGTCAGCCCCAGCATTTT. The rearrangement uses TRBV29-1 and TRBJ1-5; D perhaps matches TRBD1 (5 bases). This CDR3 contains 12 residues. Germline V gene sequence: CDR1 SQVTM, CDR2 ANQGSEA. V lost 8 bases to trimming and J lost 6 bases, with 14 bases between them.

The V call is TRBV15, the J call TRBJ2-5; a possible D gene is TRBD1 (6 bases). This CDR3 comprises 15 residues. Trimming cost V 0 bases and J 4 bases, with 12 bases left between them. Per germline, CDR1 LNHNV and CDR2 YYDKDF (reference sequence). The CDR3 spells CATSRDRGGLETQYF. In nucleotides, the CDR3 is TGTGCCACCAGCAGAGATCGTGGGGGCCTAGAGACCCAGTACTTC.

This clonotype was seen ten or more times. This chain uses TRBV24-1 with TRBJ1-5; no reliable D call. Germline lookup yields CDR1 KGHDR and CDR2 SFDVKD. The CDR3 is 13 amino acids. V lost 4 bases to trimming and J lost 7 bases, with 10 bases between them. CDR3 nucleotide sequence: TGTGCCACCAGTGAGTCATCCGGGCAGCCCCAGCATTTT. Amino acid sequence: CATSESSGQPQHF.

The V and J genes are TRBV14 and TRBJ1-2, with 7 nucleotides matching TRBD1. CDR1 and CDR2 (germline): SGHDN, FVKESK. The CDR3 is 15 amino acids. With V trimmed by 4 bases and J by 4 bases, 9 bases remained unmatched. The CDR3 nucleotides are TGTGCCAGCAGCCGACAGGGCTCCAATCCCTATGGCTACACCTTC. Translated, it gives CASSRQGSNPYGYTF.

The chain has TRBV7-3 and TRBJ1-4; D unresolved. V lost 5 bases to trimming and J lost 7 bases, with 17 bases between them. The CDR3 spans 15 residues. The germline V gene encodes CDR1 SGHTA and CDR2 FQGTGA. The CDR3 nucleotides are TGTGCCAGCAGCAACTCCAGGCTAACTGGTGAAAAACTGTTTTTT. It yields the protein CASSNSRLTGEKLFF.

At least ten counts were recorded for this clonotype. The chain links TRBV2 to TRBJ1-5, with D tentatively TRBD1 (6 bases). V lost 1 base and J lost 14, with 15 bases in between. Germline V gene sequence: CDR1 SNHLY, CDR2 FYNNEI. The CDR3 sequence is 13 residues long. The CDR3 reads CASSEEGGGQKHF. CDR3 in DNA: TGTGCCAGCAGTGAAGAGGGTGGGGGGCAGAAGCATTTT.

This chain joins TRBV11-2 and TRBJ1-1; unclear D gene. V lost 8 bases and J 2 bases, leaving 12 bases between the germline ends. This CDR3 region has 13 residues. Germline lookup yields CDR1 SGHAT and CDR2 FQNNGV. CDR3 nucleotides: TGTGCCAGCGCGGTTGGAGTCAACACTGAAGCTTTCTTT. Translated, it gives CASAVGVNTEAFF.

The chain couples TRBV10-3 to TRBJ1-6; tentative D call: TRBD1 (5 bases). This CDR3 has 13 residues. The V gene's germline CDR1 is ENHRY and CDR2 SYGVKD. V lost 7 bases, J lost 7 bases, and 11 bases lay in between. The CDR3 bases are TGTGCCATCACCCTTGGGGGGAATTCACCCCTCCACTTT. Translating gives CAITLGGNSPLHF.

Note on this clonotype: No conserved phenylalanine or tryptophan is present at the end of the CDR3, so a read error is the likely explanation. No DNA is shown, since the ends of the CDR3 on it are uncertain; the CDR3 is the one TCRdb lists. The V gene is TRBV2, the J gene TRBJ1-6; the table names TRBD1, a call not compared with the DNA. CDR1 is SNHLY, CDR2 FYNNEI, per germline. The CDR3 contains 10 residues when both ends are counted. The CDR3 sequence is CASSDRTANY.

This clonotype was seen only a few times. The chain has TRBV7-6 and TRBJ1-1, with a tentative D call TRBD1 (6 bases). Trimming stripped 1 base from V and 7 bases from J, with 13 bases between. Per germline, CDR1 SGHVS and CDR2 FNYEAQ. This CDR3 comprises 14 residues. The CDR3 is CASSLELGHLEAFF. The CDR3 DNA reads TGTGCCAGCAGCTTAGAGCTGGGACACCTTGAAGCTTTCTTT.

The gene calls are TRBV10-2 and TRBJ1-5; D gene uncertain. In germline, CDR1 is WSHSY, CDR2 SAAADI. Deletions cut 6 bases from V and 5 bases from J, with 11 bases between. This CDR3 has 13 amino acids. The chain's CDR3 is CASRDGWDQPQHF. Written as DNA, the CDR3 is TGCGCCAGCAGAGATGGGTGGGATCAGCCCCAGCATTTT.

This clonotype turned up a few times. This chain connects TRBV7-3 to TRBJ2-5; TRBD1 matches at 9 bases. J lost 4 bases, V lost 6 bases, and 9 bases had no gene match. Germline CDR1 SGHTA, CDR2 FQGTGA. The CDR3 runs 15 residues. CDR3 protein: CASSYSGQGRETQYF. For the CDR3, the DNA is TGTGCCAGCAGTTACTCGGGACAGGGCAGAGAGACCCAGTACTTC.

This clonotype was seen more than once but under ten times. This rearrangement joins TRBV25-1 to TRBJ1-1; TRBD1 matches at 7 bases. Trimming cost V 4 bases and J 3 bases; bases outside gene matches: 14. Germline values: CDR1 MGHDK, CDR2 SYGVNS. The CDR3 has 17 amino acids. CDR3 sequence reads: CASSARDNRGIDTEAFF. The CDR3 DNA follows: TGTGCCAGCAGTGCTAGGGACAACAGGGGCATTGACACTGAAGCTTTCTTT.

V is TRBV29-1 and J is TRBJ1-2; D remains unclear. Germline V CDR1 and CDR2: SQVTM, ANQGSEA. CDR3 length: 11 amino acids. The CDR3 loop is CSEARVYGYTF. CDR3 nucleotides: TGCAGTGAGGCCAGAGTCTATGGCTACACCTTC.

A few counts support this clonotype. The chain couples TRBV29-1 to TRBJ1-2; possibly TRBD1 for D (6 bases). CDR1 is SQVTM and CDR2 is ANQGSEA in the germline V gene. The CDR3 has 12 residues. Trimming removed 8 bases from V and 8 bases from J, with 18 bases in between. CDR3 amino acids: CSSERTVLGYTF. The CDR3, as DNA: TGCAGCAGTGAAAGGACAGTCTTAGGCTACACCTTC.

With respect to this clonotype: Because it lacks the conserved phenylalanine or tryptophan at the end, this CDR3 is likely a read error. The DNA of the CDR3 is TGTGCCAGCAGTGGGGGGAAGGAGACCCAGTACCTC. It yields the protein CASSGGKETQYL. The chain links TRBV11-2 to TRBJ2-5, with D possibly being TRBD2 (6 bases). Trimming pared 6 bases from V and 5 bases from J, leaving 10 bases between. This CDR3 is 12 amino acids long. Looked up from germline, CDR1 is SGHAT and CDR2 is FQNNGV.

This clonotype was found many times. The chain couples TRBV6-4 to TRBJ1-2, with TRBD1 as a possible D gene (6 bases). This CDR3 has 12 amino acids. Germline CDR1 reads MRHNA; CDR2 reads SNTAGT. V lost 4 bases, J lost 4 bases, and 7 bases lay in between. In nucleotides, the CDR3 is TGTGCCAGCAGTGGCAGGGGCTATGGCTACACCTTC. It codes for CASSGRGYGYTF.

This clonotype was observed many times. The V call is TRBV25-1, the J call TRBJ2-7; D gene unclear. The CDR3 runs 11 residues. Trimming took 2 bases from V and 3 from J, leaving 2 bases between them. Germline-derived CDR1 and CDR2 are MGHDK and SYGVNS. In DNA form, the CDR3 reads TGTGCCAGCAGTGAAGACTACGAGCAGTACTTC. Translated: CASSEDYEQYF.

This clonotype was seen a handful of times. J is TRBJ1-2 and V is TRBV6-1; tentative D call: TRBD1 (5 bases). V dropped 2 bases and J dropped 7 bases, with 11 bases sitting between them. The CDR3 loop spans 13 amino acids. Germline V gene data show CDR1 as MNHNS and CDR2 as SASEGT. The CDR3 loop is CASSEPTQAGYTF. CDR3 nucleotides: TGTGCCAGCAGTGAACCGACACAGGCTGGCTACACCTTC.

V and J are TRBV10-3 and TRBJ1-5, with 12 nucleotides matching TRBD1. CDR1 ENHRY and CDR2 SYGVKD come from the germline V gene. The CDR3 sequence is 17 residues long. The V gene end was trimmed by 10 bases and the J gene end by 4 bases; junction bases not matched to a gene: 14. The CDR3 region has the DNA TGTGCCAGCAGCCGTCCGGGACAGGGGGCTTCTAATCAGCCCCAGCATTTT. Amino acid sequence: CASSRPGQGASNQPQHF.

Ten or more counts support this clonotype. The genes are TRBV7-2 and TRBJ1-2, with 7 nucleotides matching TRBD1. Germline V lookup: CDR1 SGHTA, CDR2 FQGNSA. The junction had 7 bases not matched to a gene; V was cut back by 4 bases and J by 2 bases. The CDR3 is 15 amino acids. The CDR3 region has the DNA TGTGCCAGCAGCTCCCCACCGACAGGGAACTATGGCTACACCTTC. This sequence encodes CASSSPPTGNYGYTF.